Listed here are 20 T cell receptor beta chains from one sample, sequenced in a study of T cell repertoires in aging, cancer and after chemotherapy. Amplification of TCR beta used genomic DNA extracted from peripheral blood. Multiplex touch-down PCR with TRB-A/B primers amplified rearranged V-D-J TRB sequences. In TCRdb, the multiplex PCR reads were re-called with MiXCR into one record per CDR3 protein. The profile shows 5,300 or so distinct CDR3 sequences, about 27% of them singletons. Sequenced sample: blood. The receptors come from a human donor with a solid tumor.

The V call is TRBV28, the J call TRBJ2-2; TRBD1 might be the D (6 bases). CDR3 length: 17 residues. V was trimmed by 5 bases and J by 4 bases, leaving 20 bases between them. Germline loops: CDR1 MDHEN, CDR2 SYDVKM. CDR3 loop: CASSPPSGQKGTGELFF. The CDR3, as DNA: TGTGCCAGCAGTCCTCCCTCGGGACAAAAGGGCACCGGGGAGCTGTTTTTT. Supplemented by reference TRBV28 and TRBJ2-2, the full variable domain reads DVKVTQSSRYLVKRTGEKVFLECVQDMDHENMFWYRQDPGLGLRLIYFSYDVKMKEKGDIPEGYSVSREKKERFSLILESASTNQTSMYLCASSPPSGQKGTGELFFGEGSRLTVL.

V and J are TRBV12-3 or TRBV12-4 and TRBJ1-1; possible D gene TRBD1, 5 bases. The CDR3 sequence is 16 residues long. The germline V and J ends were trimmed by 5 bases and 1 base, with 17 bases remaining between them. This chain's CDR3 is CASSVGDLGRNTEAFF. CDR3 in DNA: TGTGCCAGCAGTGTGGGGGACTTGGGGAGGAACACTGAAGCTTTCTTT.

V is TRBV7-2 and J is TRBJ2-7, with D perhaps matching TRBD1 (5 bases). Germline values: CDR1 SGHTA, CDR2 FQGNSA. The CDR3 sequence is 13 residues long. Trimming shortened V by 4 bases and J by 1 base, and 8 bases separated the two germline ends. The CDR3 is CASSSDSSYEQYF. As DNA, the CDR3 is TGTGCCAGCAGCTCAGACAGTTCCTACGAGCAGTACTTC.

Sample share makes this clonotype medium-sized. The genes are TRBV19 and TRBJ2-7; 8 bases map to TRBD2. The CDR3 consists of 15 residues. Trimming removed 5 bases from V and 3 bases from J; junction bases left unmatched: 9. CDR1 is LNHDA, CDR2 SQIVND, per germline (reference sequence). The CDR3 DNA sequence: TGTGCCAGTAGTTCCCCGGGAGGGACAATCTACGAGCAGTACTTC. This sequence encodes CASSSPGGTIYEQYF.

Within the sample, this clonotype is medium-sized. V and J are TRBV6-5 and TRBJ1-2; D unclear. V was cut by 7 bases and J by 2 bases, with 14 bases left in between. Germline CDR1 reads MNHEY; CDR2 reads SVGAGI. The CDR3 covers 14 residues. The chain's CDR3 is CASTLGRGNYGYTF. The CDR3 DNA sequence: TGTGCCAGCACCTTAGGGAGAGGGAACTATGGCTACACCTTC.

This clonotype ranks as medium-sized. The chain joins TRBV6-1 to TRBJ1-2, with TRBD1 as a possible D gene (5 bases). CDR3 length: 11 residues. Trimming shortened V by 2 bases and J by 8 bases, and 6 bases separated the two germline ends. The germline CDR1 and CDR2 sequences are MNHNS and SASEGT. CDR3 amino acids: CASSEWGGYTF. The CDR3 DNA reads as TGTGCCAGCAGTGAATGGGGGGGCTACACCTTC.

This clonotype has only a few counts. This chain links TRBV6-2 or TRBV6-3 with TRBJ1-2; 7 positions agree with TRBD1. The CDR3 contains 15 residues. V was clipped by 6 bases and J by 3 bases; unmatched bases: 10. Germline assignment: CDR1 MNHEY and CDR2 SVGEGT. CDR3 sequence: CASRNHRQGHYGYTF. CDR3 in DNA: TGTGCCAGCAGAAACCACAGACAGGGCCACTATGGCTACACCTTC.

By sample fraction, this clonotype is medium-sized. This chain links TRBV15 with TRBJ2-3; D not certain. CDR1 and CDR2 (germline): LNHNV, YYDKDF (reference sequence). Trimming left V 4 bases short and J 2 bases short, with 13 bases between. The CDR3 covers 15 residues. The CDR3, as DNA: TGTGCCACCAGCACGCAAGTTGGGTACACAGATACGCAGTATTTT. This sequence encodes CATSTQVGYTDTQYF.

In its sample, this clonotype ranks as medium-sized. The rearrangement joins TRBV12-3 or TRBV12-4 to TRBJ2-1; 12 nucleotides line up with TRBD2. The J segment lost 4 bases and the V segment lost 7 bases, leaving 8 bases of the junction unmatched. The CDR3 runs to 16 residues. CDR3 sequence reads: CASIVTSGSGYNEQFF. CDR3 sequence (DNA): TGTGCCAGCATCGTGACTAGCGGGAGCGGGTACAATGAGCAGTTCTTC.

By share of the sample, this clonotype is medium-sized (0.01 to 0.1%). CDR3 loop: CASSMGGQGREQFF. In DNA, the CDR3 is TGTGCCAGTAGTATGGGGGGGCAAGGGCGTGAGCAGTTCTTC. The gene calls are TRBV19 and TRBJ2-1; D possibly corresponds to TRBD2 (7 bases). Trimming removed 3 bases from V and 9 bases from J, with 15 bases in between. The CDR3 has 14 amino acids. The germline gives CDR1 LNHDA, CDR2 SQIVND (reference sequence).

This clonotype was seen only a few times. The junction and the germline gene differ at one end; a read error may be behind it. The chain uses TRBV4-3 and TRBJ2-7; D ambiguous. The V gene's germline CDR1 is LGHNA and CDR2 YSLEER. The CDR3 covers 11 residues. CDR3: CASSSGYEQYF. DNA for the CDR3: TGTGCCAGCAGCTCAGGATACGAGCAGTACTTC.

V gene TRBV9 combines with J gene TRBJ2-2, with D tentatively TRBD1 (5 bases). Looked up from germline, CDR1 is SGDLS and CDR2 is YYNGEE. This CDR3 comprises 16 residues. The V end lost 0 bases, the J end lost 3 bases, and 12 bases lay between the germline ends. CDR3 bases: TGTGCCAGCAGCGTAGAGTCCAGGGTCTACACCGGGGAGCTGTTTTTT. It translates to CASSVESRVYTGELFF.

The chain couples TRBV7-9 to TRBJ2-3, with 9 bases identical to TRBD2. V was pared by 4 bases and J by 2 bases, with 4 bases of the junction left unmatched. CDR1 SEHNR and CDR2 FQNEAQ come from the germline V gene (reference sequence). The CDR3 covers 15 residues. CDR3 DNA sequence: TGTGCCAGCAGCTCTTTAGCGGGAGCCACAGATACGCAGTATTTT. Residues: CASSSLAGATDTQYF.

Points on this clonotype: Germline and junction disagree at one end, which may indicate a read error. The CDR3 DNA is TGTGCCAGCAGCTTAGTTGGGACTAGCGCCTACAATGAGCAGTTCTTC. Translating gives CASSLVGTSAYNEQFF. The rearrangement links TRBV12-3 or TRBV12-4 to TRBJ2-1, with TRBD2 matching 10 bases. CDR3 size: 16 residues.

The DNA for the CDR3 is TGTGCCAGTAGAAAGGGGGCTAGCGGAGATACGCAGTATTTT. Translation gives CASRKGASGDTQYF. The chain is built from TRBV19 and TRBJ2-3; D tentatively reads TRBD1 or TRBD2 (7 bases each). The CDR3 covers 14 residues. Germline CDR1 LNHDA, CDR2 SQIVND (reference sequence). Trimming pared 6 bases from V and 5 bases from J, leaving 15 bases between.

The CDR3 protein is CASSVGYQPQHF. CDR3 bases: TGTGCCAGCAGCGTAGGGTATCAGCCCCAGCATTTT. The rearrangement links TRBV7-9 to TRBJ1-5; D gene unclear. The CDR3 has 12 amino acids. V lost 5 bases and J 5 bases, leaving 7 bases between the germline ends. The V gene's germline CDR1 is SEHNR and CDR2 FQNEAQ (reference sequence).

V and J are TRBV11-1 and TRBJ1-1; D is undetermined. Trimming shortened V by 4 bases and J by 0 bases, and 6 bases separated the two germline ends. Germline V gives CDR1 SGHAT, CDR2 FQDESV (reference sequence). The CDR3 covers 13 residues. DNA of the CDR3: TGTGCCAGCAGCTCCACAGTGAACACTGAAGCTTTCTTT. It encodes CASSSTVNTEAFF.

This clonotype was seen only a few times. This sequence joins TRBV27 and TRBJ1-1, with 12 bases fitting TRBD1. The CDR3 length is 16 residues. The junction had 4 bases not matched to a gene; V was cut back by 1 base and J by 4 bases. Germline V gene sequence: CDR1 MNHEY, CDR2 SMNVEV (reference sequence). The CDR3 nucleotides are TGTGCCAGCAGTTTATACGGGACAGGGGGCGCCACTGAAGCTTTCTTT. This sequence encodes CASSLYGTGGATEAFF.

The J gene is TRBJ2-6, the V gene TRBV20-1; D call uncertain. Germline V lookup: CDR1 DFQATT, CDR2 SNEGSKA (reference sequence). V lost 5 bases, J lost 1 base, and 9 bases lay in between. The CDR3 runs 14 residues. CDR3 sequence reads: CSAPRTSGANVLTF. The CDR3 coding sequence is TGCAGTGCTCCCCGGACGTCTGGGGCCAACGTCCTGACTTTC.

By share, this clonotype ranks as medium-sized. V and J are TRBV29-1 and TRBJ2-1, with a weak D call TRBD2 (5 bases). V lost 8 bases, J lost 4 bases, and 9 bases lay in between. The CDR3 loop spans 11 amino acids. CDR1 and CDR2 (germline): SQVTM, ANQGSEA. Written as DNA, the CDR3 is TGCAGCTCCGAGGGATACAATGAGCAGTTCTTC. Translated, it gives CSSEGYNEQFF.